The entry below gives a single T cell receptor beta chain sequence along with its context. The antigen remains undetermined. This CDR3 has 15 residues. Germline V gene data show CDR1 as LGHNT and CDR2 as FRNRAP. V lost 1 base, J lost 8 bases, and 17 bases lay in between. Primers: 60 Vbeta forward and 13 Jbeta reverse. Repertoires were generated with immunoSEQ multiplex PCR, while TCRdb's copy carries only in-frame clones and drops some. Of approximately 140,000 clones detected, around 80% appear once; the ten largest clones hold around 10%. The data were obtained in a study of cytomegalovirus exposure and HLA in healthy donors. Points from the study as a whole: Analyses of presence/absence relied on an assumption of roughly uniform sequencing depth across donors.

Sequencing was performed on PBMCs. This receptor was taken from a woman aged 45-65 years in good health and CMV-seropositive. This chain joins TRBV12-5 and TRBJ1-2; D call uncertain. In nucleotides, the CDR3 is TGTGCTAGTGGTTTGGACGACGGGGTAGGAGGGGGCTACACCTTC. Translated, it gives CASGLDDGVGGGYTF.